This T cell receptor (beta chain) was documented in a study of CD8+ T cells in alopecia areata. Study findings and constraints: Significant decreases in scalp clonality and expanded CD8+ clones followed tofacitinib treatment. Against the mouse data, patients shared TCRs less clearly, possibly for HLA reasons.

RNA extraction was followed by reverse transcription into cDNA, which acted as the sequencing template. Method: immunoSEQ multiplex PCR; TCRdb's copy keeps in-frame clones and lacks some. Among 200,000 to 250,000 clones listed, around three fifths were seen once. Germline CDR1 SQVTM, CDR2 ANQGSEA. Trimming pared 6 bases from V and 0 bases from J, leaving 14 bases between. There are 14 residues in the CDR3. This clone was counted once. Its antigen is not known. The treatment is: oral pan-JAK inhibitor, 5-10 mg twice daily. This clonotype was sampled from a human donor with alopecia areata. V gene TRBV29-1 combines with J gene TRBJ1-1; D is perhaps TRBD1 (5 bases). The starting material was CD4+ T cells sorted from blood, obtained at week 4, from a patient treated with tofacitinib. The CDR3 sequence is CSVHRDSMNTEAFF. Written as DNA, the CDR3 is TGCAGCGTCCACCGGGACTCCATGAACACTGAAGCTTTCTTT.